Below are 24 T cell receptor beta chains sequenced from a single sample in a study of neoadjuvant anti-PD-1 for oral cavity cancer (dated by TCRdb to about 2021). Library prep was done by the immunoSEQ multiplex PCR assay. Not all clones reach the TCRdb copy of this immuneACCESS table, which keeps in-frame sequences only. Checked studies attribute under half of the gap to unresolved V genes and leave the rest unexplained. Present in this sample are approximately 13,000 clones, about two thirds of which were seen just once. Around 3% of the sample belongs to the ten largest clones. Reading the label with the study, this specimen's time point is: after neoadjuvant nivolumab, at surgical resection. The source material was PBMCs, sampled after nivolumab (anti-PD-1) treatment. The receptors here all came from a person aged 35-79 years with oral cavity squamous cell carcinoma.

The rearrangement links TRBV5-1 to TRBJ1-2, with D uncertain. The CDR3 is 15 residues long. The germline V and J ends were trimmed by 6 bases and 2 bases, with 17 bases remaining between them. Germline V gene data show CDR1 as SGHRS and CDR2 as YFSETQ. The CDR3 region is CASISRLPLNYGYTF. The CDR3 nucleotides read TGCGCCAGCATCAGCCGGCTCCCCCTCAACTATGGCTACACCTTC.

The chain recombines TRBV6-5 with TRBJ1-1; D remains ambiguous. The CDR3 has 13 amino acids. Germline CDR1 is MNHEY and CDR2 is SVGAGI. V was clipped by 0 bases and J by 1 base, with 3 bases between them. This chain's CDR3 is CASSYSKNTEAFF. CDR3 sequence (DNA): TGTGCCAGCAGTTACTCAAAGAACACTGAAGCTTTCTTT.

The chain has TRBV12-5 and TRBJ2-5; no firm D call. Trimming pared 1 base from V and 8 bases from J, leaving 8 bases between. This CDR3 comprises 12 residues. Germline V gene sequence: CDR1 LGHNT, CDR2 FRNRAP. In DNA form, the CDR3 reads TGTGCTAGTGGTTTGGACCGTGGCACCCAGTACTTC. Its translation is CASGLDRGTQYF.

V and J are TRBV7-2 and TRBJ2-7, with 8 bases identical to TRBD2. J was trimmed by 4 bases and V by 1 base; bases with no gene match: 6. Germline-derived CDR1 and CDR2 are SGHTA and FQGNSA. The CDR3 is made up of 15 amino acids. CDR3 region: CASSLVAGGQYEQYF. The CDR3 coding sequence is TGTGCCAGCAGCTTAGTGGCGGGAGGCCAATACGAGCAGTACTTC.

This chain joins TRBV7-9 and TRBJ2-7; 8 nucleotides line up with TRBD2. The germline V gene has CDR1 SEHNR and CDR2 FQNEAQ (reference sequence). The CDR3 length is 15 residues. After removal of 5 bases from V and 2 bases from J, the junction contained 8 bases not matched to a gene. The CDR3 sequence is CASSPSAGGPYEQYF. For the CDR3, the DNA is TGTGCCAGCAGCCCCTCGGCGGGAGGACCCTACGAGCAGTACTTC.

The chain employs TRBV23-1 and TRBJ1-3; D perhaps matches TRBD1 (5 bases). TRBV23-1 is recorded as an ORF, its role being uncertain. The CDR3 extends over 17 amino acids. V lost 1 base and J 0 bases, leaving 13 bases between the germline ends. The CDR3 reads CASSQWQMGTSGNTIYF. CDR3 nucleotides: TGCGCCAGCAGTCAATGGCAGATGGGGACCTCTGGAAACACCATATATTTT.

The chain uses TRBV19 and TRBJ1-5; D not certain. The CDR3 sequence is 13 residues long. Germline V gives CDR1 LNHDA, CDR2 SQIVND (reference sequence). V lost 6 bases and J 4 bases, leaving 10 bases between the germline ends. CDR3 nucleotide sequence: TGTGCCAGTAGCGATGTGACAAATCAGCCCCAGCATTTT. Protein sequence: CASSDVTNQPQHF.

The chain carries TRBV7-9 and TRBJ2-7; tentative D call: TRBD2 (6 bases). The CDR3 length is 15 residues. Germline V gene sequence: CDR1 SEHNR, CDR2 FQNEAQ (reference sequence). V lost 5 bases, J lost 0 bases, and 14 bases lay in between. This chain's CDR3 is CASSPSLAGSYEQYF. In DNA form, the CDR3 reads TGTGCCAGCAGCCCTTCACTAGCAGGCTCCTACGAGCAGTACTTC. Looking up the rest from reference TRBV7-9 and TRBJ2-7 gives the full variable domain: DTGVSQNPRHKITKRGQNVTFRCDPISEHNRLYWYRQTLGQGPEFLTYFQNEAQLEKSRLLSDRFSAERPKGSFSTLEIQRTEQGDSAMYLCASSPSLAGSYEQYFGPGTRLTVT.

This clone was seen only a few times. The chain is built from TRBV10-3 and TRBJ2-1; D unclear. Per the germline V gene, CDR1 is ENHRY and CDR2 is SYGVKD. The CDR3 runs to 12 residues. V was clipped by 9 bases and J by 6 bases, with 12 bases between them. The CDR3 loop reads CAISPSSNEQFF. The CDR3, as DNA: TGTGCCATTTCACCGAGTTCCAATGAGCAGTTCTTC.

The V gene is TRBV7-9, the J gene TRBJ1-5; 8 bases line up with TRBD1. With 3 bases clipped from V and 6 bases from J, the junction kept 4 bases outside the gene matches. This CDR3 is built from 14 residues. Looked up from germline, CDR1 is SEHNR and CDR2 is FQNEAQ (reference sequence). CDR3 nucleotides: TGTGCCAGCAGCTTGGGGACAGGTACTCAGCCCCAGCATTTT. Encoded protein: CASSLGTGTQPQHF.

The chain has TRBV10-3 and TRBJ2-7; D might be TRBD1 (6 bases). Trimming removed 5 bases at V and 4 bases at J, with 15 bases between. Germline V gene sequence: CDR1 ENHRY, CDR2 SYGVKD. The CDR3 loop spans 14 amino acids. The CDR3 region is CAISFSTGLYEQYF. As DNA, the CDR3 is TGTGCCATCAGTTTTTCGACAGGCTTATACGAGCAGTACTTC.

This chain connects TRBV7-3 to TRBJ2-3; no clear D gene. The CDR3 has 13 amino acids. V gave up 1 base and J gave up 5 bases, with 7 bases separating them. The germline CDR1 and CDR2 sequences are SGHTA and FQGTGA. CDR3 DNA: TGTGCCAGCAGCTTAATGTGGCTAGATACGCAGTATTTT. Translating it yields CASSLMWLDTQYF.

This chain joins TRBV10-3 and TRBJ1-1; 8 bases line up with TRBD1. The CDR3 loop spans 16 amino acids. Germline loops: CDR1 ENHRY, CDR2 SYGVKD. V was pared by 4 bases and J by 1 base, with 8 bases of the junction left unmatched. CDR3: CAISGPPGGGNTEAFF. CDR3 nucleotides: TGTGCCATCAGTGGGCCCCCAGGGGGCGGGAACACTGAAGCTTTCTTT.

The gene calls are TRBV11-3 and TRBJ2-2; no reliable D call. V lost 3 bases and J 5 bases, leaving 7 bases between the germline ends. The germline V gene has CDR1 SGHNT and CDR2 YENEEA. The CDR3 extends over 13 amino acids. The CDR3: CASSFSATGELFF. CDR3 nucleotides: TGTGCCAGCAGCTTTAGTGCGACCGGGGAGCTGTTTTTT.

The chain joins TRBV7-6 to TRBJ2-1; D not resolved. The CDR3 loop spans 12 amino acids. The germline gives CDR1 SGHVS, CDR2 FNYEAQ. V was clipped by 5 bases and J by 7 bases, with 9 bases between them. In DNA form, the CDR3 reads TGTGCCAGCAGCCTACAGAGAAATGAGCAGTTCTTC. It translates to CASSLQRNEQFF.

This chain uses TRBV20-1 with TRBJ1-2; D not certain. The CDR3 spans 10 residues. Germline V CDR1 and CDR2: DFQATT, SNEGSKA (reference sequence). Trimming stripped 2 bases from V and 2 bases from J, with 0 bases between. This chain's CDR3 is CSARNYGYTF. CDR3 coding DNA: TGCAGTGCTAGAAACTATGGCTACACCTTC.

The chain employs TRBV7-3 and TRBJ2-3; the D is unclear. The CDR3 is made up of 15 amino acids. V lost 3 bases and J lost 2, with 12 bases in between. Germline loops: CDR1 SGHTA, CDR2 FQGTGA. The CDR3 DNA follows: TGTGCCAGCAGCTTTAGACCAGTCCCCACAGATACGCAGTATTTT. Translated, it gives CASSFRPVPTDTQYF.

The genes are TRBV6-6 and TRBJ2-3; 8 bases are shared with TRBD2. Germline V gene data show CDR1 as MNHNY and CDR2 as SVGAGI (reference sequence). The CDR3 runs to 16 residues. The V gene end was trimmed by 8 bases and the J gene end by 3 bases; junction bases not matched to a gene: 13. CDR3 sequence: CASFGWASGSTDTQYF. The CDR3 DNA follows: TGTGCCAGCTTCGGGTGGGCTAGCGGGTCGACAGATACGCAGTATTTT.

The CDR3 reads CASSPSSGLSSYEQYF. In nucleotides, the CDR3 is TGTGCCAGTAGTCCCTCTAGCGGACTGAGCTCCTACGAGCAGTACTTC. The V call is TRBV19, the J call TRBJ2-7; TRBD2 agrees at 7 bases. V lost 5 bases, J lost 0 bases, and 10 bases stayed unmatched. This CDR3 is built from 16 residues. In germline, CDR1 is LNHDA, CDR2 SQIVND (reference sequence).

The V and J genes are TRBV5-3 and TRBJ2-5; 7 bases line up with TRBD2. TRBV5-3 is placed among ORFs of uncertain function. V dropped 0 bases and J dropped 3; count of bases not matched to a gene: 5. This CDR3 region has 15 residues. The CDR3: CARSLGAGIEETQYF. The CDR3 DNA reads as TGTGCCAGAAGCTTGGGAGCGGGGATTGAAGAGACCCAGTACTTC.

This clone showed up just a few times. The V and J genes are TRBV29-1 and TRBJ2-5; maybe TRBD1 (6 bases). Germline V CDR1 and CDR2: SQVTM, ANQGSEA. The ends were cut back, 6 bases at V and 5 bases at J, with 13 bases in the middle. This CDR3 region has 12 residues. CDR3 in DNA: TGCAGCGTGATCGTCCAGGGGGAGACCCAGTACTTC. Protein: CSVIVQGETQYF. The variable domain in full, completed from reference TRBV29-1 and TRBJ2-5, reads SAVISQKPSRDICQRGTSLTIQCQVDSQVTMMFWYRQQPGQSLTLIATANQGSEATYESGFVIDKFPISRPNLTFSTLTVSNMSPEDSSIYLCSVIVQGETQYFGPGTRLLVL.

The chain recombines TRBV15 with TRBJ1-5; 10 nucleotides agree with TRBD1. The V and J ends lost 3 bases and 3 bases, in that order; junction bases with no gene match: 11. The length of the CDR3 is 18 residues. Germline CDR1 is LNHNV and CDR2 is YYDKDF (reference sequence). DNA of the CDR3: TGTGCCACCAGCAGGGGGACAGGGGCCCTCCTGCTCAATCAGCCCCAGCATTTT. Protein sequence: CATSRGTGALLLNQPQHF. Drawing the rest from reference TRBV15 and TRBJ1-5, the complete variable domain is DAMVIQNPRYQVTQFGKPVTLSCSQTLNHNVMYWYQQKSSQAPKLLFHYYDKDFNNEADTPDNFQSRRPNTSFCFLDIRSPGLGDTAMYLCATSRGTGALLLNQPQHFGDGTRLSIL.

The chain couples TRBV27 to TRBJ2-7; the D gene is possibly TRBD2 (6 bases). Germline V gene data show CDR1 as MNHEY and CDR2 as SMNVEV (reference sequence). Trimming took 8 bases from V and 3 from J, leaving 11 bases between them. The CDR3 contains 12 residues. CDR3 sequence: CASGGSLYEQYF. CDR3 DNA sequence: TGTGCCAGCGGGGGGTCCCTCTACGAGCAGTACTTC.

CDR3 in DNA: TGCGCCAGCAGCTTCTTGGGAGAGACCCAGTACTTC. Its translation is CASSFLGETQYF. The rearrangement joins TRBV5-1 to TRBJ2-5; D remains unclear. The CDR3 runs 12 residues. Looked up from germline, CDR1 is SGHRS and CDR2 is YFSETQ. The V end lost 2 bases, the J end lost 4 bases, and 6 bases lay between the germline ends.